Below are 16 T cell receptor beta chains sequenced from a single sample in a study of ipilimumab plus nivolumab after autologous stem cell transplantation. Here immunoSEQ multiplex PCR was the method, and the copy in TCRdb shows in-frame clones only, minus some. The sample consists of 9,500 to 15,000 clones, approximately 70% of them appearing once. The specimen comprised PBMCs, sampled in a trial of ipilimumab plus nivolumab as post-transplant consolidation. All receptors come from a male donor with diffuse large B-cell lymphoma.

The rearrangement joins TRBV7-8 to TRBJ1-6; 7 bases match TRBD1. With 5 bases clipped from V and 0 bases from J, the junction kept 13 bases outside the gene matches. This CDR3 contains 19 residues. CDR1 is SGHVS, CDR2 FQNEAQ, per germline. CDR3 protein: CASSRGGQVQSSYNSPLHF. The CDR3 DNA reads TGTGCCAGCAGCCGGGGTGGACAGGTACAGAGCTCCTATAATTCACCCCTCCACTTT. Full variable domain (rest looked up from reference TRBV7-8 and TRBJ1-6): GAGVSQSPRYKVAKRGQDVALRCDPISGHVSLFWYQQALGQGPEFLTYFQNEAQLDKSGLPSDRFFAERPEGSVSTLKIQRTQQEDSAVYLCASSRGGQVQSSYNSPLHFGNGTRLTVT.

The chain is built from TRBV4-1 and TRBJ1-1; weak D call: TRBD1 (5 bases). CDR3 length: 15 amino acids. V was cut by 1 base and J by 2 bases, with 11 bases left in between. In germline, CDR1 is MGHRA, CDR2 YSYEKL. The CDR3 sequence is CASSQAGLRNTEAFF. The CDR3 DNA reads TGCGCCAGCAGCCAAGCGGGACTAAGAAACACTGAAGCTTTCTTT.

V is TRBV4-1 and J is TRBJ2-4; tentatively, D is TRBD2 (5 bases). Germline lookup yields CDR1 MGHRA and CDR2 YSYEKL. V lost 1 base and J 0 bases, leaving 10 bases between the germline ends. CDR3 length: 16 amino acids. The CDR3 DNA reads TGCGCCAGCAGCCAAGTTTGGAGGTTAGCCAAAAACATTCAGTACTTC. Its translation: CASSQVWRLAKNIQYF.

This clone was counted at least ten times. The V gene is TRBV29-1, the J gene TRBJ2-2, with TRBD1 matching over 7 bases. After removal of 5 bases from V and 2 bases from J, the junction contained 8 bases not matched to a gene. CDR3 length: 15 residues. CDR1 is SQVTM, CDR2 ANQGSEA, per germline. CDR3: CSVLGHRGNTGELFF. The CDR3 bases are TGCAGCGTTTTGGGACACAGGGGAAACACCGGGGAGCTGTTTTTT.

V and J are TRBV4-1 and TRBJ2-5; no firm D call. The DNA matches TRBJ2-7 better at its end, which makes the J call doubtful. The CDR3 spans 15 residues. The germline CDR1 and CDR2 sequences are MGHRA and YSYEKL. Here the CDR3 reads CASSPRNYPSYEQYF. Here the CDR3 DNA reads TGCGCCAGCAGCCCCAGGAACTACCCCTCCTACGAGCAGTACTTC.

J is TRBJ2-1 and V is TRBV7-9; 10 nucleotides match TRBD2. The germline V gene encodes CDR1 SEHNR and CDR2 FQNEAQ (reference sequence). The CDR3 sequence is 15 residues long. V shed 3 bases, J shed 8 bases, and the junction held 7 bases outside the gene matches. CDR3 sequence: CASSLASGGRDEQFF. CDR3 DNA: TGTGCCAGCAGCTTGGCTAGCGGGGGAAGGGATGAGCAGTTCTTC.

The chain joins TRBV7-8 to TRBJ2-1; 13 nucleotides agree with TRBD2. The CDR3 length is 16 residues. V shed 3 bases, J shed 2 bases, and the junction held 1 base outside the gene matches. CDR1 SGHVS and CDR2 FQNEAQ come from the germline V gene. The CDR3 spells CASSLGTSGAYNEQFF. CDR3 sequence (DNA): TGTGCCAGCAGCTTGGGGACTAGCGGGGCCTACAATGAGCAGTTCTTC.

This clone was detected once. A far larger clone is a single base away, which makes a read error likely. The gene calls are TRBV5-1 and TRBJ1-1; D possibly corresponds to TRBD1 (5 bases). The CDR3 totals 14 residues. Germline CDR1 is SGHRS and CDR2 is YFSETQ. V was cut by 2 bases and J by 1 base, with 9 bases left in between. The CDR3, as DNA: TGCGCCAGCAGCTTAGGAACAGGGAACACTGAAGCTTTCTTT. This codes for CASSLGTGNTEAFF.

The CDR3 DNA is TGTGCCAGCAGCCGGTCCCAGGGGAACAATGAGCAGTTCTTC. Translating gives CASSRSQGNNEQFF. The V call is TRBV21-1, the J call TRBJ2-1; no check of the table's D call, TRBD1, against the DNA was made. TRBV21-1 is a known pseudogene. The CDR3 runs to 14 residues.

V and J are TRBV10-2 and TRBJ2-1; 12 nucleotides agree with TRBD2. The CDR3 covers 15 residues. Germline V gives CDR1 WSHSY, CDR2 SAAADI. The junction had 7 bases not matched to a gene; V was cut back by 7 bases and J by 6 bases. The chain's CDR3 is CASIASGGAGNEQFF. DNA for the CDR3: TGCGCCAGCATCGCTAGCGGGGGGGCCGGCAATGAGCAGTTCTTC.

By proportion, this clone is medium-sized. V is TRBV10-1 and J is TRBJ1-1; TRBD1 matches at 9 bases. Germline V CDR1 and CDR2: WNHNN, SYGVQD (reference sequence). The CDR3 has 13 residues. V was pared by 2 bases and J by 10 bases, with 5 bases of the junction left unmatched. The CDR3 region is CASSEDPGQGAFF. The CDR3 nucleotides read TGCGCCAGCAGTGAGGATCCGGGACAGGGAGCTTTCTTT.

In its sample, this clone is medium-sized (0.01 to 0.1%). At the DNA level, this CDR3 is encoded by other sequences in the same sample as well. The genes are TRBV9 and TRBJ1-6; 8 nucleotides line up with TRBD1. The germline gives CDR1 SGDLS, CDR2 YYNGEE. V lost 4 bases, J lost 10 bases, and 7 bases stayed unmatched. This CDR3 contains 14 residues. Written as DNA, the CDR3 is TGTGCCAGCAGCCCGCCAGGGGGCAACTCACCCCTCCACTTT. This sequence encodes CASSPPGGNSPLHF.

Comments on this clone: An end of the junction differs from the germline gene, which may be a read error. The V and J genes are TRBV5-4 and TRBJ1-3; maybe TRBD1 (6 bases). The CDR3 sequence is 15 residues long. Per the germline V gene, CDR1 is SGHNT and CDR2 is YYREEE (reference sequence). The CDR3 loop is CASSQEGGSGNTIYF. The CDR3 nucleotides read TGCGCCAGCAGCCAGGAAGGGGGCTCTGGAAACACCATATATTTT.

The CDR3 bases are TGCAGCGTTGCTGAAGCCTCTGGGGCCAACGTCCTGACTTTC. Translating gives CSVAEASGANVLTF. V gene TRBV29-1 combines with J gene TRBJ2-6, with D uncertain. CDR1 is SQVTM, CDR2 ANQGSEA, per germline. This CDR3 is built from 14 residues. Trimming shortened V by 4 bases and J by 0 bases, and 7 bases separated the two germline ends.

The rearrangement links TRBV7-9 to TRBJ1-3, with D perhaps TRBD1 (5 bases). Trimming pared 7 bases from V and 5 bases from J, leaving 18 bases between. The CDR3 sequence is 15 residues long. The germline CDR1 and CDR2 sequences are SEHNR and FQNEAQ (reference sequence). CDR3 sequence reads: CASTSTANTRNTIYF. The CDR3 DNA follows: TGTGCCAGCACCTCGACAGCGAATACCCGAAACACCATATATTTT.

This clone turned up a few times. The genes are TRBV7-3 and TRBJ2-7, with D hard to call. In germline, CDR1 is SGHTA, CDR2 FQGTGA. This CDR3 region has 13 residues. V was pared by 3 bases and J by 2 bases, with 8 bases between. The CDR3 region has the DNA TGTGCCAGCAGCTTGGAACTTGCCTACGAGCAGTACTTC. As protein: CASSLELAYEQYF.